The source of this T cell receptor (beta chain) is a study of shared clonotypes between healthy human individuals. About the study: A couple of women and a few men aged 18 to 49 served as donors.

TCRdb's copy holds only in-frame clones and misses some; the assay was immunoSEQ multiplex PCR. The table includes fewer than 3 million clones, just under 95% detected once. Study-level findings and limits: Non-shared clonotypes had lower generation probabilities than those shared by all four donors. Among donors, clonotype sharing was expected to be affected by sequencing depth.

The CDR3 has 14 residues. Deletions cut 1 base from V and 9 bases from J, with 14 bases between. From germline, CDR1 is SGHRS and CDR2 YFSETQ. All of the donors resided in Nashville, Tennessee, and each was a Caucasian adult. Comments on this clone: Its antigen is undetermined.

The J gene is TRBJ2-1, the V gene TRBV5-1; no clear D gene. The sample taken for sequencing was naive CD4+ T cells from PBMCs. Subset specified: CD45RA+ positively selected. The origin of this receptor is a young man in good health. Some clones in this sample may be carry-over from other donors' samples. The chain's CDR3 is CASSLMIPVAEQFF. Written as DNA, the CDR3 is TGCGCCAGCAGCTTGATGATCCCTGTGGCTGAGCAGTTCTTC.